This record looks at one T cell receptor (beta chain) sequence and its context. The data were produced by immunoSEQ multiplex PCR, yet TCRdb's version contains in-frame clones alone and is incomplete. The table shows 65,000 to 90,000 clones, with more than 85% occurring only once. The data belong to a study of technical replicates of blood from a few donors. This sequence was found in a human donor in good health. Some clones in this sample may be carry-over from other donors' samples. Material: PBMCs.

DNA of the CDR3: TGTGCCAGCAGGGCCCCCGGCACAGATACGCAGTATTTT. Its protein is CASRAPGTDTQYF. J is TRBJ2-3 and V is TRBV6-5; no reliable D call. The CDR3 length is 13 residues. Germline values: CDR1 MNHEY, CDR2 SVGAGI. V gave up 6 bases and J gave up 1 base, with 8 bases separating them.